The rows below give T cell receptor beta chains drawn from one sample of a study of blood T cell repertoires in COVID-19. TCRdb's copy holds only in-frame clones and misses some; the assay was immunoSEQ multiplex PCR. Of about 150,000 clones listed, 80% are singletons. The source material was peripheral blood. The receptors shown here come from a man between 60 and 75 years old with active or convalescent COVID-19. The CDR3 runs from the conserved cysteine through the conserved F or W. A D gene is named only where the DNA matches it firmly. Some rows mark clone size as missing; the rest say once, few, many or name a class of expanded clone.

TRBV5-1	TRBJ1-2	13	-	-	TGCGCCAGCAGCTCCGCGGGGGACTATGGCTACACCTTC	CASSSAGDYGYTF
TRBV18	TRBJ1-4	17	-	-	TGTGCCAGCTCTAGAAACAACATCCCAGGAGGGAATGAAAAACTGTTTTTT	CASSRNNIPGGNEKLFF
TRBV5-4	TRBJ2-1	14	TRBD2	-	TGTGCCAGCAGCTTACTAGCGGGAGGCTATGAGCAGTTCTTC	CASSLLAGGYEQFF
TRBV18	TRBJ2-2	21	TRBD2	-	TGTGCCAGCTCACCAGTGGTGGTGGGGACTAGCGGGAGACAAGGCACCGGGGAGCTGTTTTTT	CASSPVVVGTSGRQGTGELFF
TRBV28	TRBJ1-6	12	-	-	TGTGCCAGCAGGGGGGGTGATTCGCCCCTCCACTTT	CASRGGDSPLHF
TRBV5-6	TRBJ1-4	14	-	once	TGTGCCAGCAGCTTGGGACAGCTTAATGAAAAACTGTTTTTT	CASSLGQLNEKLFF
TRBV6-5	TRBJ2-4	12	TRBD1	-	TGTGCCAGCAGTCCAGACAGGGACCGTCAGTACTTC	CASSPDRDRQYF
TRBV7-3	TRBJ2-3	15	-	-	TGTGCCAGCAGCTTAACCGCGGGTACTACAGATACGCAGTATTTT	CASSLTAGTTDTQYF
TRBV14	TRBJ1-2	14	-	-	TGTGCCAGCAGCCAAGGAGTTCATGGCTATGGCTACACCTTC	CASSQGVHGYGYTF
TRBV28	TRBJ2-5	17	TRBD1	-	TGTGCCAGCAGCCCATCCGTGAACAGGGGGCATCAAGAGACCCAGTACTTC	CASSPSVNRGHQETQYF
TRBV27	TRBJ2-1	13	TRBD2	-	TGTGCCAGTAGGACTAGCGGGACAAATGAGCAGTTCTTC	CASRTSGTNEQFF
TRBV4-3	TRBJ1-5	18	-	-	TGCGCCAGCAGCCAAGATGTCGCCGGGGATTTTGGCAATCAGCCCCAGCATTTT	CASSQDVAGDFGNQPQHF
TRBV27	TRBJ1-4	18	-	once	TGTGCCAGCAGTCGAACCCGGCAGAGCGCTTCAGCTAATGAAAAACTGTTTTTT	CASSRTRQSASANEKLFF
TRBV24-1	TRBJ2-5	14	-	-	TGTGCCACCAGTGATTCAGGCAGGGATGAGACCCAGTACTTC	CATSDSGRDETQYF
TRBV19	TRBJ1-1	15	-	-	TGTGCCAGTAGTATAAGGGGGAATGGCGCCATTGAAGCTTTCTTT	CASSIRGNGAIEAFF
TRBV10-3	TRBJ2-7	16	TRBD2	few	TGTGCCATCAGGGCGACTAGCGGGAGGGCGAGGGGCGAGCAGTACTTC	CAIRATSGRARGEQYF
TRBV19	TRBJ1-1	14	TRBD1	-	TGTGCCAGTAGTATGATCAGGGGGCAGTCTGAAGCTTTCTTT	CASSMIRGQSEAFF
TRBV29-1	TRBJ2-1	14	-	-	TGCAGCGTTGTTAGTGGCGGGCTTGGCAATGAGCAGTTCTTC	CSVVSGGLGNEQFF
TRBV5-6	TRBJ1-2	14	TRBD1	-	TGTGCCAGCAGGGGCACAGGGGGCGGTGGTGGCTACACCTTC	CASRGTGGGGGYTF
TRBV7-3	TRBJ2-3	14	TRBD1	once	TGTGCCAGCAGCTCGGGACAGGTCCCCGATACGCAGTATTTT	CASSSGQVPDTQYF
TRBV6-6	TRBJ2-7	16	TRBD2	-	TGTGCCAGCAGTTACTCGATCGGGGGGTTCTCCTACGAGCAGTACTTC	CASSYSIGGFSYEQYF
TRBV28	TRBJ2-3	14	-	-	TGTGCCAGCAGTTCTCTCGGGGGCACAGATACGCAGTATTTT	CASSSLGGTDTQYF
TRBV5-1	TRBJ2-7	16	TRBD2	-	TGCGCCAGCAGCTTGCCCCGGGCTAGCGGAGCTTACGAGCAGTACTTC	CASSLPRASGAYEQYF
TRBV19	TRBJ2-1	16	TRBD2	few	TGTGCCAGTAGTATAGTTGGCGGGAGGGCGGGCAATGAGCAGTTCTTC	CASSIVGGRAGNEQFF
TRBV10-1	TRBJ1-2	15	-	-	TGCGCCAGCAGGGCCGGACAGTCGGCCAACTATGGCTACACCTTC	CASRAGQSANYGYTF
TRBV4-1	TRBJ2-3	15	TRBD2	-	TGCGCCAGCAGCTCCCGACTAGCGGGAGCCGATACGCAGTATTTT	CASSSRLAGADTQYF
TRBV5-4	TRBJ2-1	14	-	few	TGTGCCAGCGGGGGAGGGGGGCGCCCCAATGAGCAGTTCTTC	CASGGGGRPNEQFF
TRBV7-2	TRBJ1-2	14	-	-	TGTGCCAGCAGCTTCGGACTGCTTAACTATGGCTACACCTTC	CASSFGLLNYGYTF
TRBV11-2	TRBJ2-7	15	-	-	TGTGCCAGCAGCCATAGCGGAGCAAACTCCTACGAGCAGTACTTC	CASSHSGANSYEQYF
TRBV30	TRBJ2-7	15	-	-	TGTGCCTGGAGAGAGCCGAGTTGGGGGCTGTACGAGCAGTACTTC	CAWREPSWGLYEQYF
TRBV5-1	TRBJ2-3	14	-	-	TGCGCCAGCAGCCCTGGGGGCCTTACAGATACGCAGTATTTT	CASSPGGLTDTQYF
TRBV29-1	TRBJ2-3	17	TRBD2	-	TGCAGCGTTGGAGGTTGGTCGGGCGGGAGGGCCACAGATACGCAGTATTTT	CSVGGWSGGRATDTQYF
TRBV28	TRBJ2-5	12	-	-	TGTGCCAGCAGTTGGAGAGGGAAGACCCAGTACTTC	CASSWRGKTQYF
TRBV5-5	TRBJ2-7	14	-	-	TGTGCCAGCAGCTTGCCAGGGGTGGTCTACGAGCAGTACTTC	CASSLPGVVYEQYF
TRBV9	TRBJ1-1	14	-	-	TGTGCCAGCAGCGTAGGGGGACAGAACACTGAAGCTTTCTTT	CASSVGGQNTEAFF
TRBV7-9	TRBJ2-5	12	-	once	TGTGCCAGCAGCGGGAGTCAAGAGACCCAGTACTTC	CASSGSQETQYF
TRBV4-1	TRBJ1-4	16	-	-	TGCGCCAGCAGCCTGTCCGGAGCCGGAACTAATGAAAAACTGTTTTTT	CASSLSGAGTNEKLFF
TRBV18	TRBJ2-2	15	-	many	TGTGCCAGCTCAGAACAGCTTACTAACACCGGGGAGCTGTTTTTT	CASSEQLTNTGELFF
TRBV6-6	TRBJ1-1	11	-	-	TGTGCCAGCAGGGAACAGACTGAAGCTTTCTTT	CASREQTEAFF
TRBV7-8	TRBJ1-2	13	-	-	TGTGCCAGCAGCTTAGGCGGTAACTATGGCTACACCTTC	CASSLGGNYGYTF
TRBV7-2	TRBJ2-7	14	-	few	TGTGCCAGCAGCTTAGATGTATCAGGGGGGGAGCAGTACTTC	CASSLDVSGGEQYF
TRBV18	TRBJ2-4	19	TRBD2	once	TGTGCCAGCTCACCACTAGCGGGAGGGCCCAGTCTAGCCAAAAACATTCAGTACTTC	CASSPLAGGPSLAKNIQYF
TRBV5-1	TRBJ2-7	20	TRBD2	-	TGCGCCAGCAGCTTGGCATTTGTACGGCCTAGCGGGACTGCCTACTACGAGCAGTACTTC	CASSLAFVRPSGTAYYEQYF